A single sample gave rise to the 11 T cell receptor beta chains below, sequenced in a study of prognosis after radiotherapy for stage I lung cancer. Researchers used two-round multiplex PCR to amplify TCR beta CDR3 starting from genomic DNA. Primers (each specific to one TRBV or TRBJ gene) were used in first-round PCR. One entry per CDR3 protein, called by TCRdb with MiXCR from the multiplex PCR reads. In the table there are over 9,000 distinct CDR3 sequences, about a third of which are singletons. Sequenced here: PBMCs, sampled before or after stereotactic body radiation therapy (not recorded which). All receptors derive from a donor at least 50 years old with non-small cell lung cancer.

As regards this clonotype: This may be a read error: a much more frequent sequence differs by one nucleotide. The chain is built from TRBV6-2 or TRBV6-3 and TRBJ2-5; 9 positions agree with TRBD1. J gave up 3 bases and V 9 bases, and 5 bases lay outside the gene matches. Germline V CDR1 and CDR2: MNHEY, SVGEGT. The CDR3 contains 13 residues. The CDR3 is CARLDRGKETQYF. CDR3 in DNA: TGTGCCAGACTGGACAGGGGCAAAGAGACCCAGTACTTC.

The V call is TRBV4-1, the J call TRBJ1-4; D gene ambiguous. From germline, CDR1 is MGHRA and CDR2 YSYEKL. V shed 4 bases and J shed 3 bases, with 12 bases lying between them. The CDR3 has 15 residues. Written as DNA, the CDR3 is TGCGCCAGCAGCCTCTCGGACCGATCTAATGAAAAACTGTTTTTT. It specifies CASSLSDRSNEKLFF.

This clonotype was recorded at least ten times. For the CDR3, the DNA is TGTGCCAGCAGTTACCCAGGTGGAAACACCATATATTTT. This gives the protein CASSYPGGNTIYF. The V gene is TRBV6-5, the J gene TRBJ1-3, with D uncertain. Germline V gene lookup returns CDR1 MNHEY and CDR2 SVGAGI. The V end was cut by 2 bases, the J end by 3 bases, with 5 bases between. The CDR3 consists of 13 residues.

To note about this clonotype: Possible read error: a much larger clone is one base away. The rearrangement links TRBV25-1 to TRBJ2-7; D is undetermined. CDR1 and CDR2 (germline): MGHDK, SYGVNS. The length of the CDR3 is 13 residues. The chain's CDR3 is CVSSELRRYEQYF. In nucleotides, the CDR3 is TGTGTCAGCAGTGAATTACGAAGATACGAGCAGTACTTC.

This chain's CDR3 is CASSPGTGAETQYF. As DNA, the CDR3 is TGCGCCAGCAGCCCCGGGACAGGGGCTGAGACCCAGTACTTC. This sequence joins TRBV5-1 and TRBJ2-5, with 10 nucleotides matching TRBD1. V gave up 4 bases and J gave up 5 bases; unmatched junction bases: 5. From germline, CDR1 is SGHRS and CDR2 YFSETQ. The CDR3 is 14 residues long.

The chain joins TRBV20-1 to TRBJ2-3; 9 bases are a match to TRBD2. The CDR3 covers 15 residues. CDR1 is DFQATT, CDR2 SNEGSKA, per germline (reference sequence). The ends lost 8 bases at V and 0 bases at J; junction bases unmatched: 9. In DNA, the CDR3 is TGCAGTTCTCGGAACAGCGGGAGGAGCACAGATACGCAGTATTTT. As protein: CSSRNSGRSTDTQYF.

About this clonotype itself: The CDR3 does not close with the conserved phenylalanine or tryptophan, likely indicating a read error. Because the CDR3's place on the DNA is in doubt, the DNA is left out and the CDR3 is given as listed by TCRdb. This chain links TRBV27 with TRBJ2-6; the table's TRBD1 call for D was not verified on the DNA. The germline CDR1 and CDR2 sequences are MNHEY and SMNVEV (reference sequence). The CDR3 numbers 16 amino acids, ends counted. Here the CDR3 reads CASSFAGGAGANVLTL.

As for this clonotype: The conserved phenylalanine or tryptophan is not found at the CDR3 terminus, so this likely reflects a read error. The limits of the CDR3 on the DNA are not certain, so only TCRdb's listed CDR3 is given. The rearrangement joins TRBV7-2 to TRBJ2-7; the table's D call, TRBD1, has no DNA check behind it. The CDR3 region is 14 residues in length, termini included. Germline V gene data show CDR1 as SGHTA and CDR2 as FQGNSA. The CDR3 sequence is CASSLYANMGLLSL.

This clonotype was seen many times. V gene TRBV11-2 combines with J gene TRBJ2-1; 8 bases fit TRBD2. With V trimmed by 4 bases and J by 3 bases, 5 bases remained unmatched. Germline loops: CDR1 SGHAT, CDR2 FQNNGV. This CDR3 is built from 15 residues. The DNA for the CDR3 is TGTGCCAGCAGCTCCGGGACTAGTCGCTACAATGAGCAGTTCTTC. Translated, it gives CASSSGTSRYNEQFF. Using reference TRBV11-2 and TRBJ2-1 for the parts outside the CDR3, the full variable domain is EAGVAQSPRYKIIEKRQSVAFWCNPISGHATLYWYQQILGQGPKLLIQFQNNGVVDDSQLPKDRFSAERLKGVDSTLKIQPAKLEDSAVYLCASSSGTSRYNEQFFGPGTRLTVL.

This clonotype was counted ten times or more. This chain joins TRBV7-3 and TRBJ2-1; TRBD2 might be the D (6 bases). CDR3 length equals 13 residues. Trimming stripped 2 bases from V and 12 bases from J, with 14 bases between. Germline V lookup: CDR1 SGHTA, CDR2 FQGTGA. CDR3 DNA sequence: TGTGCCAGCAGCTTATCTTTGGGGGGTGCGCAGTTCTTC. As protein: CASSLSLGGAQFF.

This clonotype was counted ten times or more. CDR3: CSAIGLSPEAFF. The CDR3 bases are TGCAGTGCTATTGGGTTGAGCCCTGAAGCTTTCTTT. The gene calls are TRBV20-1 and TRBJ1-1; D is unclear. Germline lookup yields CDR1 DFQATT and CDR2 SNEGSKA (reference sequence). This CDR3 has 12 amino acids. Trimming removed 4 bases at V and 6 bases at J, with 12 bases between.